In its sample, the clone carrying this TCR beta chain was seen many times. The data were obtained in a study of neurological immune-mediated disorders. With 1 base clipped from V and 2 bases from J, the junction kept 6 bases outside the gene matches. Germline lookup yields CDR1 SGHRS and CDR2 YFSETQ. CDR3 length equals 19 residues. Using its own MiXCR run on the 5' RACE reads, TCRdb lists one record per CDR3 protein. The sample consists of 16,000 or so distinct CDR3 sequences, about 10% of them appearing once. The chain has TRBV5-1 and TRBJ2-1; TRBD2 matches 16 bases. The sample was CD8+ T cells from blood. This clonotype was sampled from a man aged 50-59 years in good health. DNA of the CDR3: TGCGCCAGCAGCTTGAGGACGGGGACTAGCGGGAGGGCCTACAATGAGCAGTTCTTC. This translates into CASSLRTGTSGRAYNEQFF.